Listed here are 23 T cell receptor beta chains from one sample, sequenced in a study of shared clonotypes between healthy human individuals. Profiling relied on immunoSEQ multiplex PCR, and the TCRdb table lists in-frame clones only, not all of them. The repertoire has some 2.1 million clones, 95% of them found once; the top ten carry under 0.15%. The sequencing input was naive CD4+ T cells sorted from blood. Subset given: CD45RA+ positively selected. The receptors here all came from a man younger than 30 in good health.

The V call is TRBV5-6, the J call TRBJ2-4; either TRBD1 or TRBD2 may supply D (6 bases each). V was pared by 7 bases and J by 3 bases, with 14 bases between. The CDR3 is made up of 14 amino acids. CDR1 and CDR2 from the germline V gene are SGHDT and YYEEEE. CDR3: CASASGASKNIQYF. DNA of the CDR3: TGTGCCAGCGCCTCGGGGGCCAGCAAAAACATTCAGTACTTC.

Here the CDR3 DNA reads TGTGCCAGCAGTGAAGCGCTTCAGCGGGCACAGTACTTC. The encoded protein is CASSEALQRAQYF. The chain uses TRBV6-1 and TRBJ2-7, with D possibly matching TRBD2 (6 bases). Trimming took off 0 bases at V and 10 bases at J, with 13 bases between the two ends. CDR1 is MNHNS, CDR2 SASEGT, per germline. The CDR3 has 13 amino acids.

This sequence joins TRBV5-6 and TRBJ2-3; 9 nucleotides line up with TRBD1. The germline V gene has CDR1 SGHDT and CDR2 YYEEEE. The V gene end was trimmed by 4 bases and the J gene end by 5 bases; junction bases not matched to a gene: 5. The CDR3 length is 14 residues. The CDR3 DNA is TGTGCCAGCAGCCCGGGACAGGGCGAAGATACGCAGTATTTT. Translation: CASSPGQGEDTQYF.

The chain employs TRBV21-1 and TRBJ1-1; TRBD1, the table's D call, lacks a check against the DNA. TRBV21-1 represents a pseudogene. CDR3 length equals 18 residues. In DNA, the CDR3 is TGTGCCAGCAGCAAAGGAGACAGGGGGCGCAGGGTGGACACTGAAGCTTTCTTT. It translates to CASSKGDRGRRVDTEAFF.

Details on this clone: Within the sample, other DNA sequences also encode this same CDR3. The chain has TRBV10-3 and TRBJ2-3; D gene uncertain. V was clipped by 3 bases and J by 2 bases, with 9 bases between them. CDR3 length equals 14 residues. In germline, CDR1 is ENHRY, CDR2 SYGVKD. In DNA form, the CDR3 reads TGTGCCATCAGTGAAGGCAGAAACACAGATACGCAGTATTTT. This gives the protein CAISEGRNTDTQYF.

This chain joins TRBV5-4 and TRBJ2-5; unclear D gene. Germline V CDR1 and CDR2: SGHNT, YYREEE (reference sequence). CDR3 length: 14 residues. V lost 0 bases, J lost 4 bases, and 10 bases lay in between. CDR3 DNA: TGTGCCAGCAGCTTGGACCAGGTTGGAGAGACCCAGTACTTC. Amino acid sequence: CASSLDQVGETQYF.

The chain has TRBV4-2 and TRBJ2-1; 15 bases are shared with TRBD2. CDR1 is LGHNA, CDR2 YNFKEQ, per germline. Trimming at V came to 1 base and at J to 7 bases, leaving 11 bases not matched to a gene. CDR3 length: 19 amino acids. CDR3 in amino acids: CASSQVSSGLAGGKNEQFF. The CDR3 region has the DNA TGTGCCAGCAGCCAAGTTAGCTCGGGACTAGCGGGAGGAAAAAATGAGCAGTTCTTC.

The chain has TRBV18 and TRBJ1-1; 10 bases line up with TRBD1. V was clipped by 6 bases and J by 6 bases; unmatched bases: 10. This CDR3 region has 15 residues. Germline loops: CDR1 KGHSH, CDR2 LQKENI. The DNA of the CDR3 is TGTGCCAGCTCCCCTGGACAGGGGGTGGTGGCTGAAGCTTTCTTT. Its protein product is CASSPGQGVVAEAFF.

Remarks on this clone: The identical CDR3 is also encoded by other nucleotide sequences in the sample. This chain connects TRBV5-1 to TRBJ1-4, with 11 bases matching TRBD1. The CDR3 length is 15 residues. Germline trimming cut 0 bases from V and 7 bases from J; bases unmatched to any gene: 2. Germline V gene data show CDR1 as SGHRS and CDR2 as YFSETQ. The CDR3 coding sequence is TGCGCCAGCAGCTTGGCCGGGACAGGGGGTGAAAAACTGTTTTTT. Amino acids: CASSLAGTGGEKLFF.

V is TRBV28 and J is TRBJ2-7; 9 bases are a match to TRBD2. This CDR3 contains 16 residues. Germline V gene lookup returns CDR1 MDHEN and CDR2 SYDVKM. Trimming at V came to 5 bases and at J to 2 bases, leaving 10 bases not matched to a gene. The CDR3 DNA reads as TGTGCCAGCAGTCGGGGAGGCGCGGGAGGGCCCTACGAGCAGTACTTC. It encodes CASSRGGAGGPYEQYF.

The chain uses TRBV2 and TRBJ2-7; possibly TRBD1 or TRBD2 for D (5 bases each). Germline V gene sequence: CDR1 SNHLY, CDR2 FYNNEI. The CDR3 runs 15 residues. V gave up 1 base and J gave up 0 bases, with 10 bases separating them. Here the CDR3 reads CASSEVWGSSYEQYF. In nucleotides, the CDR3 is TGTGCCAGCAGTGAAGTTTGGGGGAGCTCCTACGAGCAGTACTTC. The whole variable domain, remainder taken from reference TRBV2 and TRBJ2-7, is EPEVTQTPSHQVTQMGQEVILRCVPISNHLYFYWYRQILGQKVEFLVSFYNNEISEKSEIFDDQFSVERPDGSNFTLKIRSTKLEDSAMYFCASSEVWGSSYEQYFGPGTRLTVT.

V and J are TRBV5-1 and TRBJ2-5; D may be TRBD2 (6 bases). The CDR3 has 15 residues. Between the trimmed V and J ends, which lost 0 bases and 1 base, there was a span of 10 bases. Germline V gives CDR1 SGHRS, CDR2 YFSETQ. The CDR3: CASSLGTSSQETQYF. The CDR3 DNA reads TGCGCCAGCAGCTTGGGTACTAGCAGCCAAGAGACCCAGTACTTC.

Ten or more counts support this clone. This chain connects TRBV10-1 to TRBJ1-5; perhaps TRBD1 as D (5 bases). Trimming left V 9 bases short and J 7 bases short, with 13 bases between. This CDR3 spans 12 amino acids. CDR1 is WNHNN, CDR2 SYGVQD, per germline (reference sequence). The CDR3 bases are TGCGCCAGTGGACAAGGAGACCAGCCCCAGCATTTT. It is translated as CASGQGDQPQHF.

This sequence joins TRBV5-1 and TRBJ2-4; 11 bases map to TRBD1. J lost 8 bases, V lost 4 bases, and 5 bases had no gene match. In germline, CDR1 is SGHRS, CDR2 YFSETQ. The CDR3 covers 14 residues. The CDR3 reads CASSAGQGADIQYF. In DNA, the CDR3 is TGCGCCAGCAGCGCAGGACAGGGGGCAGACATTCAGTACTTC.

The rearrangement links TRBV5-1 to TRBJ2-5; TRBD2 matches 8 bases. Looked up from germline, CDR1 is SGHRS and CDR2 is YFSETQ. The CDR3 loop spans 15 amino acids. Germline trimming cut 3 bases from V and 5 bases from J; bases unmatched to any gene: 9. The CDR3 loop reads CASSSYGGAVETQYF. CDR3 nucleotide sequence: TGCGCCAGCAGCTCTTACGGGGGGGCCGTGGAGACCCAGTACTTC.

The genes are TRBV18 and TRBJ2-7; D uncertain. Trimming stripped 3 bases from V and 12 bases from J, with 21 bases between. This CDR3 is 14 amino acids long. Per germline, CDR1 KGHSH and CDR2 LQKENI. CDR3 residues: CASSPPSTGVQLYF. The CDR3 coding sequence is TGTGCCAGCTCACCCCCGTCCACCGGAGTCCAATTGTACTTC.

The chain joins TRBV4-3 to TRBJ1-4; D gene unclear. The length of the CDR3 is 13 residues. V was pared by 0 bases and J by 7 bases, with 6 bases between. Germline V gene lookup returns CDR1 LGHNA and CDR2 YSLEER. The CDR3 DNA follows: TGCGCCAGCAGCCAAGACATAGGTGAAAAACTGTTTTTT. Its translation: CASSQDIGEKLFF.

This chain joins TRBV19 and TRBJ1-1; TRBD1 is a possible D gene (5 bases). The germline gives CDR1 LNHDA, CDR2 SQIVND (reference sequence). With 3 bases removed from V and 0 bases from J, the gap between germline ends came to 11 bases. The CDR3 length is 15 residues. CDR3 residues: CASSMQGRMNTEAFF. CDR3 nucleotide sequence: TGTGCCAGTAGTATGCAGGGAAGAATGAACACTGAAGCTTTCTTT.

This clone was observed once. The chain is built from TRBV15 and TRBJ1-5; the D is unclear. This CDR3 is built from 17 residues. Germline CDR1 LNHNV, CDR2 YYDKDF (reference sequence). Trimming left V 0 bases short and J 2 bases short, with 14 bases between. The CDR3 is CATSRDFALRGNQPQHF. In nucleotides, the CDR3 is TGTGCCACCAGCAGAGATTTCGCCCTACGGGGCAATCAGCCCCAGCATTTT.

This clone was counted a single time. The genes are TRBV10-3 and TRBJ2-2; TRBD2 might be the D (5 bases). Trimming shortened V by 1 base and J by 0 bases, and 9 bases separated the two germline ends. Looked up from germline, CDR1 is ENHRY and CDR2 is SYGVKD. The CDR3 totals 16 residues. The DNA for the CDR3 is TGTGCCATCAGTGAGTTGTCGGGGTCGAACACCGGGGAGCTGTTTTTT. Its translation: CAISELSGSNTGELFF.

In the case of this clone: Other DNA sequences in this specimen translate into the identical CDR3. This sequence joins TRBV5-4 and TRBJ1-2, with TRBD1 as a possible D gene (6 bases). Trimming left V 0 bases short and J 3 bases short, with 12 bases between. CDR1 and CDR2 from the germline V gene are SGHNT and YYREEE (reference sequence). The CDR3 sequence is 15 residues long. DNA of the CDR3: TGTGCCAGCAGCTTGGGTCAGGGGTTTGACTATGGCTACACCTTC. Amino acids: CASSLGQGFDYGYTF.

This clone was detected only once. The V gene is TRBV7-6, the J gene TRBJ1-5; no clear D. CDR1 is SGHVS and CDR2 is FNYEAQ in the germline V gene. Trimming took off 4 bases at V and 4 bases at J, with 8 bases between the two ends. This CDR3 contains 13 residues. The DNA for the CDR3 is TGTGCCAGCAGCTCCTCCTTTAATCAGCCCCAGCATTTT. It encodes CASSSSFNQPQHF.

The CDR3 sequence: CASSHDRGRSPLHF. CDR3 in DNA: TGTGCCAGTAGTCACGACAGGGGGCGTTCACCCCTCCACTTT. The V and J genes are TRBV19 and TRBJ1-6, with 10 bases matching TRBD1. The CDR3 spans 14 residues. Trimming removed 5 bases from V and 9 bases from J; junction bases left unmatched: 4. CDR1 LNHDA and CDR2 SQIVND come from the germline V gene (reference sequence).